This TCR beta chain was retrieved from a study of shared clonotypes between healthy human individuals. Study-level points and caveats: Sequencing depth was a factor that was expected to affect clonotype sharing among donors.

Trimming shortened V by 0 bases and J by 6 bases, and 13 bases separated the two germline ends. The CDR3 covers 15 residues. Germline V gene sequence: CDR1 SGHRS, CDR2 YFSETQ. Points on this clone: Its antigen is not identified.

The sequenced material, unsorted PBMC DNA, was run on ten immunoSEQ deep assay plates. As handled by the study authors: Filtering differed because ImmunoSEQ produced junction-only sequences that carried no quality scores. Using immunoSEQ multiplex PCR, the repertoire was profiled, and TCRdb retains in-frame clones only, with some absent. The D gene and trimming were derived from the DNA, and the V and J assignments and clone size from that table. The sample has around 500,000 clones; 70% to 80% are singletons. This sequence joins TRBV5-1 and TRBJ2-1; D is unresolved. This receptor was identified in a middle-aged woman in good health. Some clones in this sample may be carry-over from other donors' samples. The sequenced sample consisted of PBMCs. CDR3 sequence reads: CASSLADYSLNEQFF. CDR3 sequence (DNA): TGCGCCAGCAGCTTGGCCGATTACAGTCTCAATGAGCAGTTCTTC. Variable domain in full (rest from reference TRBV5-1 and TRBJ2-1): KAGVTQTPRYLIKTRGQQVTLSCSPISGHRSVSWYQQTPGQGLQFLFEYFSETQRNKGNFPGRFSGRQFSNSRSEMNVSTLELGDSALYLCASSLADYSLNEQFFGPGTRLTVL.